This TCR beta chain appears in the sequencing data of a study of T cells in Graves' hyperthyroidism and ophthalmopathy. About this clonotype: Its cognate antigen is unknown. Just one base apart from a much larger clone, this may be a read error.

The CDR3 spans 16 residues. V lost 4 bases to trimming and J lost 7 bases; unmatched junction nucleotides: 7. Germline V gene lookup returns CDR1 SGHRS and CDR2 YFSETQ. Amplification of TCR beta CDR3 regions used RNA as the template. HTBI primers were employed in a first-round RT-PCR of the TCR CDR3. TCRdb analysed the multiplex PCR reads with MiXCR anew, one entry per CDR3 protein. The repertoire holds nearly 750,000 distinct CDR3 sequences, with 30% to 40% as singletons. Study findings and constraints: Researchers found most expanded thyroid clonotypes above 0.001 in blood as well.

The origin of this receptor is a woman in her forties with Graves' hyperthyroidism. Sequencing was performed on blood. The V call is TRBV5-1, the J call TRBJ1-6; TRBD1 matches 11 bases. This CDR3 is CASSQRTGGGNSPLHF. The DNA for the CDR3 is TGCGCCAGCAGCCAACGGACAGGGGGCGGCAATTCACCCCTCCACTTT.